This T cell receptor beta chain derives from a study of CD8+CD57+ T cells in acquired aplastic anemia. All sequencing subjects had displayed CD8+CD57+ cell expansion on flow cytometry. The template used for profiling TCR beta VDJ and CDR3 was genomic DNA. TCRdb re-called the reads through MiXCR, storing one row per CDR3 protein. Among 100,000 to 150,000 distinct CDR3 sequences listed, about 50% were seen once. Germline CDR1 MNHEY, CDR2 SMNVEV (reference sequence). V shed 6 bases and J shed 9 bases, with 18 bases lying between them. The CDR3 totals 15 residues. Sequences were obtained from sorted CD4+, CD8+, or CD8+CD57+ T cells (not recorded which) from PBMCs. This chain uses TRBV27 with TRBJ1-6, with D perhaps matching TRBD1 (5 bases). The source of this sequence is a human donor with aplastic anemia. The CDR3 loop is CASSGTLGVTSPLHF. For the CDR3, the DNA is TGTGCCAGCAGCGGGACTCTGGGTGTTACTTCACCCCTCCACTTT.